This T cell receptor beta chain was captured by sequencing in a study of T cells in Graves' hyperthyroidism and ophthalmopathy. Study in general: At the time of initial diagnosis and before any treatment, peripheral blood was collected.

This clonotype occurred many times. RNA transcripts served as the template for amplifying TCR beta CDR3 regions. Primed by the HTBI set, a first-round RT-PCR was run on the TCR CDR3. TCRdb reanalysed the multiplex PCR reads using MiXCR and keeps one entry per CDR3 protein. The sample includes some 500,000 distinct CDR3 sequences, roughly 16% of them seen just once. The CDR3 runs 14 residues. Trimming left V 7 bases short and J 3 bases short, with 12 bases between. Germline CDR1 reads MDHEN; CDR2 reads SYDVKM. In the ophthalmopathy cohort, Clinical Activity Score was at least 3, NOSPECS grade at least 4, and duration under 3 months. Orbital computed tomography, thyroid ultrasound, serum thyroxine and TRAb, and clinical symptoms together informed the diagnoses.

Material: blood. This chain links TRBV28 with TRBJ2-2; possible D gene TRBD2, 6 bases. The sequence came from a woman aged 25 to 45 with Graves' ophthalmopathy. The CDR3 nucleotides read TGTGCCAGCATCCGGGGGAGATACACCGGGGAGCTGTTTTTT. It is translated as CASIRGRYTGELFF.